This T cell receptor (beta chain) derives from a study of T cells in Graves' hyperthyroidism and ophthalmopathy. The ends were cut back, 0 bases at V and 1 base at J, with 6 bases in the middle. The CDR3 sequence is 13 residues long. Germline V gene sequence: CDR1 DFQATT, CDR2 SNEGSKA (reference sequence). RNA transcripts gave rise to amplified TCR beta CDR3 regions. HTBI primers were the set used in a first-round RT-PCR of the TCR CDR3. TCRdb re-analysed the multiplex PCR reads in MiXCR, keeping a single row per CDR3 protein. This sample has roughly 500,000 distinct CDR3 sequences, with 40% to 55% found just once. Patients showing uncontrolled infection, other autoimmune disease, pregnancy or lactation were ineligible. In making diagnoses, clinical symptoms, serum thyroxine and TRAb, thyroid ultrasound and orbital computed tomography were all used.

The chain employs TRBV20-1 and TRBJ1-1; unclear D gene. The source of this sequence is an adult woman with Graves' disease, either hyperthyroidism or ophthalmopathy (not recorded which). Material for sequencing was peripheral blood or thyroid tissue (not recorded which). CDR3 bases: TGCAGTGCTAGAGACCACAGGAACACTGAAGCTTTCTTT. It encodes CSARDHRNTEAFF.